The clone carrying this TCR beta chain was found many times. This sample is drawn from a study of T cells in Graves' hyperthyroidism and ophthalmopathy. Using RNA transcripts as the source, TCR beta CDR3 regions were amplified. Primed by the HTBI set, a first-round RT-PCR was run on the TCR CDR3. TCRdb re-analysed the multiplex PCR reads in MiXCR, keeping a single row per CDR3 protein. The table lists hundreds of thousands of distinct CDR3 sequences, over 12% of them singletons. Germline V gene data show CDR1 as SGHTA and CDR2 as FQGTGA. The CDR3 has 17 amino acids. Trimming at V came to 0 bases and at J to 5 bases, leaving 7 bases not matched to a gene.

Sequencing was done on a sample of blood. This sequence was found in a young man with Graves' ophthalmopathy. The chain is built from TRBV7-3 and TRBJ2-3; TRBD2 agrees at 11 bases. Here the CDR3 reads CASSLTHLAGGGDTQYF. The CDR3 coding sequence is TGTGCCAGCAGCTTAACTCACCTAGCGGGAGGAGGAGATACGCAGTATTTT.